This T cell receptor (beta chain) was recovered during a study of blood T cell repertoires in COVID-19. Sequenced by immunoSEQ multiplex PCR; TCRdb stores in-frame clones only, minus some. The table lists around 220,000 clones, around 82% of them singletons. This sequence originates from a woman aged 80 or over with active or convalescent COVID-19. Sequenced input: peripheral blood.

CDR3 sequence reads: CASRGTAFYEQYF. The DNA for the CDR3 is TGTGCCAGCAGAGGGACAGCGTTTTACGAGCAGTACTTC. The chain carries TRBV2 and TRBJ2-7, with TRBD1 matching over 7 bases. V lost 6 bases and J lost 4; bases outside the gene matches: 6. The CDR3 consists of 13 residues. CDR1 is SNHLY, CDR2 FYNNEI, per germline.